Listed below are T cell receptor beta chains from one sample, sequenced in a study of T cell responses to AZD1222 COVID-19 vaccine. Assay: immunoSEQ multiplex PCR; the TCRdb copy retains only in-frame clones and omits some. The sample yields under 150,000 clones, about 92% seen once. The source material was peripheral blood, sampled on day 0 of AZD1222 vaccination. These receptors were taken from an adult in good health. Each CDR3 is given with its conserved first and last residue. The order of the fields is V gene, CDR3 protein.

V gene: TRBV21-1; CDR3 protein: CASRGVAGVNEQFF
V gene: TRBV19; CDR3 protein: CASSMRSTEAFF
V gene: TRBV7-2; CDR3 protein: CASSLEQGRNTIYF
V gene: TRBV6-5; CDR3 protein: CASSLAGTGYEQYF
V gene: TRBV12-5; CDR3 protein: CASGPHRAPSYEQYF
V gene: TRBV18; CDR3 protein: CASSQLRLAGDNNEQFF
V gene: TRBV19; CDR3 protein: CASTGTGYTGELFF
V gene: TRBV7-2; CDR3 protein: CASSLGTSNEQFF
V gene: TRBV14; CDR3 protein: CASSRRWGEVTGGYTF
V gene: TRBV3-1/TRBV3-2; CDR3 protein: CASSSGIREIKAFF
V gene: TRBV2; CDR3 protein: CATGRDRVSPLHF
V gene: TRBV7-2; CDR3 protein: CASSFFPGTSTDTQYF
V gene: TRBV27; CDR3 protein: CASRGTGDRYTGELFF
V gene: TRBV6-5; CDR3 protein: CASSYSQATNEKLFF
V gene: TRBV6-1; CDR3 protein: CASSERDQNYGYTF
V gene: TRBV7-2; CDR3 protein: CASSSLSGGAYNEQFF
V gene: TRBV3-1/TRBV3-2; CDR3 protein: CASSQGVGDQPQHF
V gene: TRBV9; CDR3 protein: CASSSSGTGNSPLHF
V gene: TRBV15; CDR3 protein: CATSPGSSSGNTIYF
V gene: TRBV15; CDR3 protein: CATSKFSTGDANEKLFF
V gene: TRBV6-5; CDR3 protein: CASTGWGQRGYEQYF
V gene: TRBV12-3/TRBV12-4; CDR3 protein: CASSPQPAYEQYF
V gene: TRBV5-1; CDR3 protein: CASSNRGTETQYF
V gene: TRBV7-2; CDR3 protein: CASSLVGVTTYEQYF
V gene: TRBV5-5; CDR3 protein: CASSPLGAVGELFF
V gene: TRBV7-9; CDR3 protein: CASSLDRAYNEQFF